The rows below give T cell receptor beta chains drawn from one sample of a study of T cells in Graves' hyperthyroidism and ophthalmopathy. In TCRdb, the multiplex PCR reads were re-called with MiXCR into one record per CDR3 protein. The sample lists some 500,000 distinct CDR3 sequences; around a quarter were seen once. Sequenced: blood. These TCRs come from a woman in her thirties with Graves' ophthalmopathy. Both conserved end residues are part of each CDR3. Each record gives: V gene, J gene, CDR3 protein.

V: TRBV29-1; J: TRBJ2-5; CDR3: CSVEGWASGGETQYF
V: TRBV12-3/TRBV12-4; J: TRBJ1-3; CDR3: CASSKINTIYF
V: TRBV6-1; J: TRBJ2-7; CDR3: CASRRPGLAGDEQYF
V: TRBV4-1; J: TRBJ1-1; CDR3: CASTPSGAGEAFF
V: TRBV27; J: TRBJ1-3; CDR3: CASSFRGYGNTIYF
V: TRBV2; J: TRBJ2-7; CDR3: CASIGSAYEQYF
V: TRBV7-3; J: TRBJ1-2; CDR3: CASSFTGEKNGYTF
V: TRBV19; J: TRBJ2-5; CDR3: CASSRRQETQYF
V: TRBV6-1; J: TRBJ2-2; CDR3: CASSSSGPGELFF
V: TRBV2; J: TRBJ2-5; CDR3: CASSEFAGVSETQYF
V: TRBV30; J: TRBJ2-4; CDR3: CAWSARGIKNIQYF
V: TRBV7-2; J: TRBJ1-3; CDR3: CATSAWGNTIYF
V: TRBV6-4; J: TRBJ2-5; CDR3: CASKGAWGMVWGQETQYF
V: TRBV19; J: TRBJ2-5; CDR3: CACAQGQETQYF
V: TRBV7-8; J: TRBJ2-5; CDR3: CASSPFSVRQETQYF
V: TRBV13; J: TRBJ2-4; CDR3: CASSLSQNLAKNIQYF
V: TRBV6-2/TRBV6-3; J: TRBJ1-2; CDR3: CASSYLLYGDSGYTF
V: TRBV5-6; J: TRBJ1-1; CDR3: CASSLAYLGLNTEAFF
V: TRBV20-1; J: TRBJ2-7; CDR3: CSARDVLGGGAYEQYF
V: TRBV6-1; J: TRBJ2-3; CDR3: CASSADSADTQYF
V: TRBV7-9; J: TRBJ2-7; CDR3: CASSKGQGRDEQYF
V: TRBV20-1; J: TRBJ1-1; CDR3: CSASGGGGSTEAFF
V: TRBV20-1; J: TRBJ1-2; CDR3: CSARAPGQGNEGYTF
V: TRBV12-3/TRBV12-4; J: TRBJ2-5; CDR3: CASSGGGGGQETQYF
V: TRBV28; J: TRBJ2-7; CDR3: CASSPQGQGLGEQYF
V: TRBV3-1; J: TRBJ2-5; CDR3: CASSPILERGRTGETQYF
V: TRBV19; J: TRBJ2-4; CDR3: CASNSPDSYKNIQYF
V: TRBV6-5; J: TRBJ2-7; CDR3: CASSYGGRGEQYF
V: TRBV6-1; J: TRBJ2-7; CDR3: CASMRALGQGAYEQYF
V: TRBV27; J: TRBJ2-2; CDR3: CASKEGDTGELFF
V: TRBV11-2; J: TRBJ1-5; CDR3: CASSKGAEGNQPQHF
V: TRBV12-3/TRBV12-4; J: TRBJ2-2; CDR3: CASAGQGEGTGELFF
V: TRBV6-1; J: TRBJ2-7; CDR3: CATAEGPETYEQYF
V: TRBV27; J: TRBJ2-7; CDR3: CASSLSVSLLSYEQYF
V: TRBV2; J: TRBJ1-5; CDR3: CASSLDRVSNQPQHF
V: TRBV12-3/TRBV12-4; J: TRBJ1-2; CDR3: CASSENQGFGYTF
V: TRBV28; J: TRBJ1-3; CDR3: CASTQETLGNTIYF
V: TRBV10-3; J: TRBJ1-1; CDR3: CAIRSNSGEAFF
V: TRBV29-1; J: TRBJ1-1; CDR3: CSVEGASGSYTEAFF
V: TRBV6-1; J: TRBJ1-1; CDR3: CASRGEYGATGAAFF
V: TRBV29-1; J: TRBJ2-5; CDR3: CSFDRTGGETQYF
V: TRBV9; J: TRBJ1-2; CDR3: CASSVGVVTYGYTF
V: TRBV27; J: TRBJ2-5; CDR3: CASMAGGEETQYF
V: TRBV27; J: TRBJ1-1; CDR3: CASSLRPGQGNTEAFF
V: TRBV28; J: TRBJ2-7; CDR3: CASSLISTGGYYEQYF
V: TRBV11-2; J: TRBJ2-5; CDR3: CASRAPGNPQETQYF
V: TRBV12-3/TRBV12-4; J: TRBJ1-1; CDR3: CASSPYPRGNTEAFF
V: TRBV7-3; J: TRBJ2-5; CDR3: CASSQGHGETQYF
V: TRBV6-2/TRBV6-3; J: TRBJ2-7; CDR3: CASSRGTGAMRDEQYF
V: TRBV7-8; J: TRBJ1-1; CDR3: CASSPSRGHTEAFF
V: TRBV6-5; J: TRBJ2-2; CDR3: CASSYSGTGASTGELFF